Listed below are T cell receptor beta chains from one sample, sequenced in a study of cytomegalovirus exposure and HLA in healthy donors. Clones were read by immunoSEQ multiplex PCR, and TCRdb kept only the in-frame ones, dropping some. The sample has 150,000 to 200,000 clones; 75% to 85% are singletons. The sample was PBMCs. These receptors originate from a woman aged 18 to 35 in good health and CMV-seronegative. Both conserved end residues are trimmed from each CDR3.

>TRBV5-1|TRBJ2-3
ASSLYRFGDTQY
>TRBV5-1|TRBJ2-6
ASSLGVSGANVLT
>TRBV7-3|TRBJ2-3
ASSLTRESTDTQY
>TRBV19|TRBJ1-5
ASSPGTGYINQPQH
>TRBV4-1|TRBJ2-1
ASSQVLSGAGGEQF
>TRBV6-5|TRBJ1-2
ASSYRDRAGYGYT
>TRBV7-9|TRBJ1-1
SSSLVGGGHTEAF
>TRBV9|TRBJ2-2
ASSVETNWGTGELF
>TRBV6-6|TRBJ2-7
ASSYSSGDEQY
>TRBV12-5|TRBJ1-4
ASAFRPGQGATNEKLF
>TRBV27|TRBJ1-3
ASSLGNTIY
>TRBV7-6|TRBJ2-7
ASSLRQGINYEQY
>TRBV9|TRBJ2-7
ASSVGGQGPSYEQY
>TRBV5-1|TRBJ1-2
ASSPTGVLGYT
>TRBV7-2|TRBJ1-2
ASSSPQGTGYT
>TRBV9|TRBJ1-1
ASGGGVIAAEAF
>TRBV4-1|TRBJ1-5
ASSQDWAGAGQPQH
>TRBV5-6|TRBJ1-2
ASRSADRVNYGYT
>TRBV5-1|TRBJ1-5
ASSLGRGNQPQH
>TRBV4-2|TRBJ1-6
ASSQEAPQGISPLH
>TRBV5-6|TRBJ2-5
ASSLWRDQETQY
>TRBV5-1|TRBJ1-4
ASSLTVTGGIVGEKLF
>TRBV10-3|TRBJ2-1
AISENRQGYNEQF
>TRBV5-1|TRBJ2-7
ASSLGGGGGPHSYEQY
>TRBV2|TRBJ1-5
ASSVSQLGNQPQH
>TRBV30|TRBJ1-1
AWSVAGEAF